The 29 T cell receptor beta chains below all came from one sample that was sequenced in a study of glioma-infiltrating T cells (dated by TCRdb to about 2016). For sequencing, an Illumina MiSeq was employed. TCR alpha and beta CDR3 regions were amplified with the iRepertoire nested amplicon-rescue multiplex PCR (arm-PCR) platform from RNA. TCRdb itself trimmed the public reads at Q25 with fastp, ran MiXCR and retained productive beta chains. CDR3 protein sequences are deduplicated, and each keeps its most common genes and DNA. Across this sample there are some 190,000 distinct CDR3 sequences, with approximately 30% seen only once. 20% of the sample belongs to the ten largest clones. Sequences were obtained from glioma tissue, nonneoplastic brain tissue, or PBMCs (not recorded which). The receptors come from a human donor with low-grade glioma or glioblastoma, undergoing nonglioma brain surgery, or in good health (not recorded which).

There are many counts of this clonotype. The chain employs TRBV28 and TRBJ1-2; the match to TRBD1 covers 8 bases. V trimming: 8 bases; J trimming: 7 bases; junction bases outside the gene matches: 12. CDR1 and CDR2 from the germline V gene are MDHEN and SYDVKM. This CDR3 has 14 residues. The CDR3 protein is CASVTTGARSGYTF. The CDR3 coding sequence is TGTGCCAGCGTAACGACAGGGGCACGGAGTGGCTACACCTTC.

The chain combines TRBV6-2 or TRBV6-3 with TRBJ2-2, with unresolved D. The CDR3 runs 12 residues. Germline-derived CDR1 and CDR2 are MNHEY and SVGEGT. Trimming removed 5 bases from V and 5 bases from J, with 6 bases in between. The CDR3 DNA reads TGTGCCAGCAGTACCCAAACCGGGGAGCTGTTTTTT. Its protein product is CASSTQTGELFF.

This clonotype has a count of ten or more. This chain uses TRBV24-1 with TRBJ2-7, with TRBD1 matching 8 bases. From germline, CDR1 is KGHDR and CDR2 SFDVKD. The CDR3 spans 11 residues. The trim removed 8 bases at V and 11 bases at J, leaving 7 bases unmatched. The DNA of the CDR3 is TGTGCCACCACTTTGAGACAGGGGAAGTACTTC. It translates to CATTLRQGKYF.

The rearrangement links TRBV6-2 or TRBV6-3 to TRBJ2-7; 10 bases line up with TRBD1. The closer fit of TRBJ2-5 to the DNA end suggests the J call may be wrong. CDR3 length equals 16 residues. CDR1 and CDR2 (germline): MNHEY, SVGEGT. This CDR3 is CASRPSSGQGMGTQYF. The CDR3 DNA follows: TGTGCCAGCAGGCCCTCGTCGGGACAGGGGATGGGGACCCAGTACTTC.

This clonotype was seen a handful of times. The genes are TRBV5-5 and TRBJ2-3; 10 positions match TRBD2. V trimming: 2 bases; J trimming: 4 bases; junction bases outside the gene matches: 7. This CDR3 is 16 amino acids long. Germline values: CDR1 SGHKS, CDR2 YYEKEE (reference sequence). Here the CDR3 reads CASSFEASGRADTQYF. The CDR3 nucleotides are TGTGCCAGCAGCTTCGAGGCTAGCGGGAGAGCAGATACGCAGTATTTT.

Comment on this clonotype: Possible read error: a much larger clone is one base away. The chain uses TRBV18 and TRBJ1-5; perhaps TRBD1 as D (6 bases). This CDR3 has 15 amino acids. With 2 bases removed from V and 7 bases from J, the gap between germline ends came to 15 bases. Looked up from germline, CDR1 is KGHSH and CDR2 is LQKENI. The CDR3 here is CASSPGRTAEQPQHF. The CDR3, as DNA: TGTGCCAGCTCACCAGGGCGGACAGCGGAACAGCCCCAGCATTTT.

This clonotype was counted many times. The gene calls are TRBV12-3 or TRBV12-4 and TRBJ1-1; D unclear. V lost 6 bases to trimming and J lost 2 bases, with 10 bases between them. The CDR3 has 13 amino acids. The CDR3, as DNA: TGTGCCAGCAGGCTTACAGTAAACACTGAAGCTTTCTTT. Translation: CASRLTVNTEAFF.

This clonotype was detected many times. In DNA, the CDR3 is TGTGCCATCAAGGCATACGGGACCTACAATGAGCAGTTCTTC. Translated, it gives CAIKAYGTYNEQFF. The genes are TRBV27 and TRBJ2-1; TRBD2 is a possible D gene (5 bases). From germline, CDR1 is MNHEY and CDR2 SMNVEV (reference sequence). The length of the CDR3 is 14 residues. Trimming removed 10 bases at V and 2 bases at J, with 15 bases between.

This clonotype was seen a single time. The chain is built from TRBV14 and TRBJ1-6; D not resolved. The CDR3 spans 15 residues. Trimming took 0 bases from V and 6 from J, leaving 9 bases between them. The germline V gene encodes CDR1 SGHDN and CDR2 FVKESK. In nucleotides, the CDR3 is TGTGCCAGCAGCCAAGATCCGGTGTCTAATTCACCCCTCCACTTT. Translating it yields CASSQDPVSNSPLHF.

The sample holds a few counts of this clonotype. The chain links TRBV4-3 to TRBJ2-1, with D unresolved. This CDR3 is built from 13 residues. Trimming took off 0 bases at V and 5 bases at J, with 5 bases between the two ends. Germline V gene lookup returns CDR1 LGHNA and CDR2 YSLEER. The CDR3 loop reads CASSQEQNNEQFF. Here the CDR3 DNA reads TGCGCCAGCAGCCAAGAACAGAACAATGAGCAGTTCTTC.

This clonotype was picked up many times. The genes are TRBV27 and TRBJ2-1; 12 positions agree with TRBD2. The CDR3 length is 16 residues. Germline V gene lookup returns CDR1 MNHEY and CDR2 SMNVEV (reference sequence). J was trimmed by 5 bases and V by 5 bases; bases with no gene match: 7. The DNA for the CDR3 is TGTGCCAGCAGTCCCCCGGGACTAGCGGGTAACAATGAGCAGTTCTTC. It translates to CASSPPGLAGNNEQFF.

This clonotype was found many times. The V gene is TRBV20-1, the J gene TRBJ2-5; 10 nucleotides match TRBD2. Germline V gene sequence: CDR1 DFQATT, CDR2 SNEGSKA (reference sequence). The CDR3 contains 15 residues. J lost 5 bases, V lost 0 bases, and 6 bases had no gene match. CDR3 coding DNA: TGCAGTGCTAGAGATTTAGCGGGAGGTGGGGAGACCCAGTACTTC. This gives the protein CSARDLAGGGETQYF.

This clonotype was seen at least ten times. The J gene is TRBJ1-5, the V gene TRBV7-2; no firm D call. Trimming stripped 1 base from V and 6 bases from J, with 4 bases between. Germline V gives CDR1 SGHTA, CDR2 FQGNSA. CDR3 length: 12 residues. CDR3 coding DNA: TGTGCCAGCAGCTTAGGGGTTCAGCCCCAGCATTTT. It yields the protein CASSLGVQPQHF.

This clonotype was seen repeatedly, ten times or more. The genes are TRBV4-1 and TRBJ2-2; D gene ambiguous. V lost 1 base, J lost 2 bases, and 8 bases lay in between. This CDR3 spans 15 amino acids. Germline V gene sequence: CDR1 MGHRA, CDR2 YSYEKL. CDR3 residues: CASSQGFGNTGELFF. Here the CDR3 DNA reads TGCGCCAGCAGCCAAGGTTTTGGCAACACCGGGGAGCTGTTTTTT.

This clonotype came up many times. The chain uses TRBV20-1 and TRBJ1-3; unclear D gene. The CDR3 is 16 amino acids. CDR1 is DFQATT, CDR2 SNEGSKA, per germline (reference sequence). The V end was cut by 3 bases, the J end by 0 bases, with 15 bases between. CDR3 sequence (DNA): TGCAGTGCTAGCGGTTCCATGAGGGCCTCTGGAAACACCATATATTTT. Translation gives CSASGSMRASGNTIYF.

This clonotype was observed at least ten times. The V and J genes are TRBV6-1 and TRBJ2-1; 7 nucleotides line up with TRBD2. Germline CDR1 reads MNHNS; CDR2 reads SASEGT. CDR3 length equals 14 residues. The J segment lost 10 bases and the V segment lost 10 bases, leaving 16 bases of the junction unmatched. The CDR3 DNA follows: TGTGCCACCTTAACCGGGACTACCTTCCGAGAGCAGTTCTTC. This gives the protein CATLTGTTFREQFF.

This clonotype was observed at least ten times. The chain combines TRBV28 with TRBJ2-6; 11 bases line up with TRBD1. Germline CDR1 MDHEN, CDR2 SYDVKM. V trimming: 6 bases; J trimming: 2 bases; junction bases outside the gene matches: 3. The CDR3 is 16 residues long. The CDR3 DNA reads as TGTGCCAGCAGCACGGACAGGGGGCCTGGGGCCAACGTCCTGACTTTC. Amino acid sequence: CASSTDRGPGANVLTF.

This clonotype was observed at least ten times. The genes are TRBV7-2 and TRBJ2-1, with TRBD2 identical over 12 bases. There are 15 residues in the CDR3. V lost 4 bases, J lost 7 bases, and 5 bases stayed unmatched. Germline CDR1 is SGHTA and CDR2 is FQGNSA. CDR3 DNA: TGTGCCAGCAGCTCACTAGCGGGAGGAAGAAATGAGCAGTTCTTC. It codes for CASSSLAGGRNEQFF.

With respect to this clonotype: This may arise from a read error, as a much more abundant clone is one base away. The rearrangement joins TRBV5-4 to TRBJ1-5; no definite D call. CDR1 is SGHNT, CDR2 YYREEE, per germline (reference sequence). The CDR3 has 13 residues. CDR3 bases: TGTGCCGGCAGCTTGGACGGGTATCAGCCCCAGCATTTT. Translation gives CAGSLDGYQPQHF.

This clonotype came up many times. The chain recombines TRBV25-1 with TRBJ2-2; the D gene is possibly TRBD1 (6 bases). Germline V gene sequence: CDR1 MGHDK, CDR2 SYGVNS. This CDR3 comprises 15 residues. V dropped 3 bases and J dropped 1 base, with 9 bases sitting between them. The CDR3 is CASSEDSGNTGELFF. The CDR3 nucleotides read TGTGCCAGCAGTGAGGACAGCGGGAACACCGGGGAGCTGTTTTTT.

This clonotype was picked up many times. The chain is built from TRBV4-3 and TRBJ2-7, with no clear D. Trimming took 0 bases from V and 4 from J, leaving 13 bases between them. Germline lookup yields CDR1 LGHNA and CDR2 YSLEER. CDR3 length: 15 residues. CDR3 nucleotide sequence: TGCGCCAGCAGCCAAGATCCGGGTATCTGGTACGAGCAGTACTTC. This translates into CASSQDPGIWYEQYF.

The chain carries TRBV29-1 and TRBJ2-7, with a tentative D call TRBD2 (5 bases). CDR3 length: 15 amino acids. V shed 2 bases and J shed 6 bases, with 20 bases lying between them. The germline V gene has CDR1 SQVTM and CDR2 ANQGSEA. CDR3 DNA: TGCAGCGTTGAATCCCCCCGCGGGTCCGTTCGCGAGCAGTACTTC. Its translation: CSVESPRGSVREQYF.

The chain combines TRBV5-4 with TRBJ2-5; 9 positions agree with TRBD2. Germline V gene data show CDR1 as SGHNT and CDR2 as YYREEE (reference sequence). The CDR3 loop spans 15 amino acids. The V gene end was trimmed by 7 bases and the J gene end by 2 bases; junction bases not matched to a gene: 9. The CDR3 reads CASWSRTSEQETQYF. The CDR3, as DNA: TGTGCCAGCTGGAGCAGGACTAGCGAGCAAGAGACCCAGTACTTC.

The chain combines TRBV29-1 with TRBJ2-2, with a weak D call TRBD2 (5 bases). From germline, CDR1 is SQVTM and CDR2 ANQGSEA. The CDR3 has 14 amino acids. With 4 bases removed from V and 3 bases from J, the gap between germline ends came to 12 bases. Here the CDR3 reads CSVGQLADTGELFF. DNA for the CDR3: TGCAGCGTTGGGCAGCTAGCAGACACCGGGGAGCTGTTTTTT.

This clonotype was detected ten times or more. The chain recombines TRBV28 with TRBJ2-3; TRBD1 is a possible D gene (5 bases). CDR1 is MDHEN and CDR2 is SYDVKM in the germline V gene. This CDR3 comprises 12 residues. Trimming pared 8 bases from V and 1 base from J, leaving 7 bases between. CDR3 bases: TGTGCCAGCGAGACAGGCACAGATACGCAGTATTTT. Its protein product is CASETGTDTQYF.

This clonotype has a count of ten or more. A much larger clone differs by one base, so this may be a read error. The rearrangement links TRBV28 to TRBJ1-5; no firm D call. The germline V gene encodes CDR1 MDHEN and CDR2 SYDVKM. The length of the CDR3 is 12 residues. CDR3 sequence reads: CASSAANRPQHF. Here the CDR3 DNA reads TGTGCCAGCAGTGCAGCAAATCGGCCCCAGCATTTT.

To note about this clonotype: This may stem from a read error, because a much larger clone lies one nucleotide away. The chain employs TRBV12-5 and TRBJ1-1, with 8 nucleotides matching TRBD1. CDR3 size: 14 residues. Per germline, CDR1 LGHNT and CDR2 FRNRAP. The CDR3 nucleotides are TGTGCTGGTGGTTTGGACAGGGAATGGACTGAAGCTTTCTTT. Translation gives CAGGLDREWTEAFF.

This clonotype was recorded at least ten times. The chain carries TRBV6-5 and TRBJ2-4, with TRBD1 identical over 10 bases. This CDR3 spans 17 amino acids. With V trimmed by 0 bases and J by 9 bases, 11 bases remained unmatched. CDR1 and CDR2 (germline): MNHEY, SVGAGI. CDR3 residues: CASSYSSGGQGRGIQYF. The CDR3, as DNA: TGTGCCAGCAGTTACTCGTCGGGGGGACAGGGGAGGGGCATTCAGTACTTC.

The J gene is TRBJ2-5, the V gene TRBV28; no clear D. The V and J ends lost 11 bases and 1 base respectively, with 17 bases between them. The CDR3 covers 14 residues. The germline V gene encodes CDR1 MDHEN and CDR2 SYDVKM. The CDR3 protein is CARRVIRRQETQYF. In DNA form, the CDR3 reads TGTGCCCGAAGGGTAATCAGGCGCCAAGAGACCCAGTACTTC.